This T cell receptor beta chain originates from a study of blood T cell repertoires in COVID-19. Study context: Donors in the United States, Italy and Spain gave samples during acute or convalescent COVID-19.

V was shortened by 3 bases and J by 10 bases, with 10 bases between the two germline ends. Germline V CDR1 and CDR2: MDHEN, SYDVKM. The CDR3 consists of 12 residues. Per the original data handling: Estimated nucleated cell counts came from reference gene primer amplification. Repertoires were generated with immunoSEQ multiplex PCR, while TCRdb's copy carries only in-frame clones and drops some. That table supplies the V and J calls and clone size; D and trimming were determined from the DNA. The table records over 130,000 clones, roughly four fifths of them present only once. The sequence was collected from a woman between 50 and 59 years old with active or convalescent COVID-19. The chain employs TRBV28 and TRBJ2-1; the D is unclear. The specimen was peripheral blood. This chain's CDR3 is CASSFYPSEQFF. The CDR3 DNA reads as TGTGCCAGCAGTTTCTACCCCTCCGAGCAGTTCTTC.